A selection of T cell receptor beta chains follows, all from one sample in a study of T cells in Graves' hyperthyroidism and ophthalmopathy. TCRdb passed the multiplex PCR reads through MiXCR, listing each CDR3 protein once. This table holds about 520,000 distinct CDR3 sequences, around 20% found once. The material sequenced was blood. The receptor source for this set is a man between 18 and 35 years old with Graves' hyperthyroidism. Each CDR3 is given with its conserved first and last residue. The D gene is left open where the match is weak. Not all rows give a size; the values are once, few, many and, for expanded clones, a class.

clone_size: many; v_call: TRBV6-1; d_call: .; j_call: TRBJ2-2; cdr3_nt: TGTGCCAGCAAACACCGAGGGGGGATCGGGGAGCTGTTTTTT; cdr3_aa: CASKHRGGIGELFF
clone_size: many; v_call: TRBV30; d_call: TRBD1; j_call: TRBJ2-7; cdr3_nt: TGTGCCTTGGACAGGGGCTACGAGCAGTACTTC; cdr3_aa: CALDRGYEQYF
clone_size: .; v_call: TRBV29-1; d_call: .; j_call: TRBJ2-7; cdr3_nt: TGCAGCGTGGGGGCAGGGAGAGGCTACGAGCAGTACTTC; cdr3_aa: CSVGAGRGYEQYF
clone_size: .; v_call: TRBV11-2; d_call: .; j_call: TRBJ2-2; cdr3_nt: TGTGCCAGCAGCCTGGGCTTAGGAGGGGAGGCCGGGGAGCTGTTTTTT; cdr3_aa: CASSLGLGGEAGELFF
clone_size: few; v_call: TRBV11-2; d_call: .; j_call: TRBJ2-2; cdr3_nt: TGTGCCAGCCGCCGTCCCAAGCAGGGGGGGGGCACCGGGGAGCTGTTTTTT; cdr3_aa: CASRRPKQGGGTGELFF
clone_size: .; v_call: TRBV28; d_call: .; j_call: TRBJ1-1; cdr3_nt: TGTGCCAGCAGTTTAGACGCCTCGAACACTGAAGCTTTCTTT; cdr3_aa: CASSLDASNTEAFF
clone_size: few; v_call: TRBV20-1; d_call: TRBD2; j_call: TRBJ2-2; cdr3_nt: TGCAGTGCTAGAGCGGGACTAGCGGGCCTTGGGTCCGGGGAGCTGTTTTTT; cdr3_aa: CSARAGLAGLGSGELFF
clone_size: many; v_call: TRBV2; d_call: .; j_call: TRBJ2-5; cdr3_nt: TGTGCCAGCAGTGGTACCCTGGCAGAGACCCAGTACTTC; cdr3_aa: CASSGTLAETQYF
clone_size: many; v_call: TRBV9; d_call: .; j_call: TRBJ2-5; cdr3_nt: TGTGCCAGCAGCGCCGCCCCTGCAGGGAGTAGGTTGAAGGGAGAGACCCAGTACTTC; cdr3_aa: CASSAAPAGSRLKGETQYF
clone_size: .; v_call: TRBV4-1; d_call: .; j_call: TRBJ1-1; cdr3_nt: TGCGCCAGCAGCCAACCCTTCAGGGGGAACACTGAAGCTTTCTTT; cdr3_aa: CASSQPFRGNTEAFF
clone_size: many; v_call: TRBV2; d_call: .; j_call: TRBJ2-2; cdr3_nt: TGTGCCAGCAGTGAAACCGGGGCCGGGGAGCTGTTTTTT; cdr3_aa: CASSETGAGELFF
clone_size: many; v_call: TRBV19; d_call: .; j_call: TRBJ1-2; cdr3_nt: TGTGCCAGTAGTATAGATCGGGACACCGGCTACACCTTC; cdr3_aa: CASSIDRDTGYTF
clone_size: .; v_call: TRBV19; d_call: TRBD1; j_call: TRBJ1-2; cdr3_nt: TGTGCCAGTAGTCTCCGACAGGGGGGTGTTGATGGCTACACCTTC; cdr3_aa: CASSLRQGGVDGYTF
clone_size: many; v_call: TRBV6-1; d_call: .; j_call: TRBJ2-3; cdr3_nt: TGTGCCAGCCAAGACTACTACACAGATACGCAGTATTTT; cdr3_aa: CASQDYYTDTQYF
clone_size: many; v_call: TRBV6-2/TRBV6-3; d_call: .; j_call: TRBJ2-4; cdr3_nt: TGTGCCAGCAGTGACCACGGGACTGGCTTCTGGATTCAGTACTTC; cdr3_aa: CASSDHGTGFWIQYF
clone_size: many; v_call: TRBV12-3/TRBV12-4; d_call: TRBD2; j_call: TRBJ2-5; cdr3_nt: TGTGCCAGCAGTTTAAGGAGCGGGGGAGGAGAGACCCAGTACTTC; cdr3_aa: CASSLRSGGGETQYF
clone_size: few; v_call: TRBV6-1; d_call: .; j_call: TRBJ1-3; cdr3_nt: TGTGCCAGCAGTACCTCCATCCGCTCTGGAAACACCATATATTTT; cdr3_aa: CASSTSIRSGNTIYF
clone_size: many; v_call: TRBV29-1; d_call: .; j_call: TRBJ1-1; cdr3_nt: TGCAGCGTTGAAGGATGGGGGAACACTGAAGCTTTCTTT; cdr3_aa: CSVEGWGNTEAFF
clone_size: .; v_call: TRBV15; d_call: .; j_call: TRBJ1-2; cdr3_nt: TGTGCCACCAGCAGAGATCTGGACACCTATGGCTACACCTTC; cdr3_aa: CATSRDLDTYGYTF
clone_size: many; v_call: TRBV4-1; d_call: .; j_call: TRBJ1-5; cdr3_nt: TGCGCCAGCAGCCAAGAAGGGGGGAGGGATCAGCCCCAGCATTTT; cdr3_aa: CASSQEGGRDQPQHF
clone_size: many; v_call: TRBV28; d_call: TRBD1; j_call: TRBJ1-5; cdr3_nt: TGTGCCAGCAGGTCGCCGGGACAGCGCTATCAGCCCCAGCATTTT; cdr3_aa: CASRSPGQRYQPQHF
clone_size: many; v_call: TRBV6-1; d_call: TRBD1; j_call: TRBJ1-2; cdr3_nt: TGTGCCAGCAGTAAGGGACAGAGCTTCGGCTATGGCTACACCTTC; cdr3_aa: CASSKGQSFGYGYTF
clone_size: few; v_call: TRBV6-2/TRBV6-3; d_call: .; j_call: TRBJ1-1; cdr3_nt: TGTGCCAGCAGTTACTCGCAGCCTCCGAACACTGAAGCTTTCTTT; cdr3_aa: CASSYSQPPNTEAFF
clone_size: few; v_call: TRBV12-3/TRBV12-4; d_call: .; j_call: TRBJ2-5; cdr3_nt: TGTGCCAGCAGCCCCGGCAGGATACCTCAAGAGACCCAGTACTTC; cdr3_aa: CASSPGRIPQETQYF
clone_size: many; v_call: TRBV6-1; d_call: TRBD1; j_call: TRBJ1-1; cdr3_nt: TGTGCCAGCAGTGACCCCGGGACAGGTAACACTGAAGCTTTCTTT; cdr3_aa: CASSDPGTGNTEAFF
clone_size: .; v_call: TRBV19; d_call: .; j_call: TRBJ2-7; cdr3_nt: TGTGCCAGTAGTAGGACGTACAGTACCTACGAGCAGTACTTC; cdr3_aa: CASSRTYSTYEQYF
clone_size: .; v_call: TRBV6-5; d_call: TRBD1; j_call: TRBJ1-1; cdr3_nt: TGTGCCAGCAGTTACGGGACAGGGCCTGAAGCTTTCTTT; cdr3_aa: CASSYGTGPEAFF
clone_size: many; v_call: TRBV7-2; d_call: TRBD2; j_call: TRBJ2-7; cdr3_nt: TGTGCCAGCAGCTTAGAGCGGGGTCCTCACTACGAGCAGTACTTC; cdr3_aa: CASSLERGPHYEQYF
clone_size: .; v_call: TRBV19; d_call: .; j_call: TRBJ1-5; cdr3_nt: TGTGCCAGTAGTACCCTCCACGGGACGTACTTTAGCAATCAGCCCCAGCATTTT; cdr3_aa: CASSTLHGTYFSNQPQHF
clone_size: many; v_call: TRBV15; d_call: .; j_call: TRBJ1-1; cdr3_nt: TGTACCACCAGCAGAGGGGGGGCGAACACTGAAGCTTTCTTT; cdr3_aa: CTTSRGGANTEAFF
clone_size: .; v_call: TRBV4-1; d_call: .; j_call: TRBJ1-2; cdr3_nt: TGCGCCAGCAGCCAGTCGAGACAGGACTTGTATGGCTACACCTTC; cdr3_aa: CASSQSRQDLYGYTF
clone_size: many; v_call: TRBV6-1; d_call: TRBD1; j_call: TRBJ1-1; cdr3_nt: TGTGCCAGCAGAGCCGGGACAGCTATGAACACTGAAGCTTTCTTT; cdr3_aa: CASRAGTAMNTEAFF
clone_size: many; v_call: TRBV5-6; d_call: .; j_call: TRBJ1-1; cdr3_nt: TGTGCCAGCAGACGGGTGGGGACGGGCACTGAAGCTTTCTTT; cdr3_aa: CASRRVGTGTEAFF
clone_size: many; v_call: TRBV20-1; d_call: TRBD2; j_call: TRBJ2-7; cdr3_nt: TGCAGTGCTAGAGTTTTTGTGGAGCGGGGGAACTACGAGCAGTACTTC; cdr3_aa: CSARVFVERGNYEQYF
clone_size: once; v_call: TRBV30; d_call: TRBD1; j_call: TRBJ1-1; cdr3_nt: TGTGCCTGGAGCGCGGGGGACAGCACTGAAGCTTTCTTT; cdr3_aa: CAWSAGDSTEAFF
clone_size: .; v_call: TRBV6-5; d_call: .; j_call: TRBJ1-1; cdr3_nt: TGTGCCAGCAGTTACTCGGCAGCAAACACTGAAGCTTTCTTT; cdr3_aa: CASSYSAANTEAFF
clone_size: many; v_call: TRBV27; d_call: .; j_call: TRBJ1-5; cdr3_nt: TGTGCCAGCAGTTCCCGGGGGGGCCGGGGTCAGCCCCAGCATTTT; cdr3_aa: CASSSRGGRGQPQHF
clone_size: .; v_call: TRBV4-1; d_call: .; j_call: TRBJ1-3; cdr3_nt: TGCGCCAGCAGCCAAGCAGGTCCGAAGGGAAACACCATATATTTT; cdr3_aa: CASSQAGPKGNTIYF
clone_size: many; v_call: TRBV29-1; d_call: .; j_call: TRBJ2-5; cdr3_nt: TGCAGCGTCCGTGGACACCCACAAGAGACCCAGTACTTC; cdr3_aa: CSVRGHPQETQYF
clone_size: many; v_call: TRBV6-1; d_call: TRBD1; j_call: TRBJ1-1; cdr3_nt: TGTGCCAGCAATGCCGGGACAGGGGGCACTGAAGCTTTCTTT; cdr3_aa: CASNAGTGGTEAFF
clone_size: many; v_call: TRBV2; d_call: TRBD1; j_call: TRBJ1-2; cdr3_nt: TGTGCCAGCAGAGCGGGGACAGGGGGCGATGATGGCTACACCTTC; cdr3_aa: CASRAGTGGDDGYTF
clone_size: .; v_call: TRBV3-1; d_call: TRBD1; j_call: TRBJ1-2; cdr3_nt: TGTGCCAGCAGCCCACCGGACAGGGTGGGTGGCTACACCTTC; cdr3_aa: CASSPPDRVGGYTF
clone_size: many; v_call: TRBV30; d_call: TRBD1; j_call: TRBJ1-1; cdr3_nt: TGTGCCTGGAGTGACCGCATCGGGACAGGACAGTATGAAGCTTTCTTT; cdr3_aa: CAWSDRIGTGQYEAFF